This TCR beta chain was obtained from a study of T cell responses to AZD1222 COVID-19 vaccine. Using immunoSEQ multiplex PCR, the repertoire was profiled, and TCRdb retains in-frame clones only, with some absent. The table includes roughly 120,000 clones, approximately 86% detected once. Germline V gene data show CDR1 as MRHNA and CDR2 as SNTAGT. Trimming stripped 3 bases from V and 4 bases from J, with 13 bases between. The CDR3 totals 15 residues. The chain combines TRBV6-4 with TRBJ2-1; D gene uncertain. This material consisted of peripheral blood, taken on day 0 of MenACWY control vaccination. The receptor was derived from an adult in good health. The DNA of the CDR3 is TGTGCCAGCAGTGATAGAGGTCCATCGTACAATGAGCAGTTCTTC. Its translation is CASSDRGPSYNEQFF.